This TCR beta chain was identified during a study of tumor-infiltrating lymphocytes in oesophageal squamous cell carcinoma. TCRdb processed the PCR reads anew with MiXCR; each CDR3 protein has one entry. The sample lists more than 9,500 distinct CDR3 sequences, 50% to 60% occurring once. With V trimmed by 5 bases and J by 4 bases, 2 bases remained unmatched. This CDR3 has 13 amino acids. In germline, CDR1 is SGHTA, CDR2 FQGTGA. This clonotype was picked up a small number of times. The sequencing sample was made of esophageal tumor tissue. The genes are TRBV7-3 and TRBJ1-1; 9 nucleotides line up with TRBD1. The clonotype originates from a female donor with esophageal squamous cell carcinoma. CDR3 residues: CASSKDRGTEAFF. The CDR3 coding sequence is TGTGCCAGCAGCAAGGACAGGGGCACTGAAGCTTTCTTT.